A selection of T cell receptor beta chains follows, all from one sample in a study of T-cell reconstitution after alpha-beta-depleted transplantation in children. One entry per CDR3 protein results from TCRdb running MiXCR on the PCR reads. The profile shows about 200,000 distinct CDR3 sequences, 5% to 7.5% of them singletons. Source: PBMCs, taken before TCRalphabeta/CD19-depleted stem cell transplant. The receptors here all came from a girl under two years old with combined immunodeficiency, due to receive a stem cell transplant. Both conserved end residues are part of each CDR3. A D gene is named only where the DNA matches it firmly. Some rows mark clone size as missing; the rest say once, few, many or name a class of expanded clone.

d_call j_call v_call clone_size cdr3_nt cdr3_aa
TRBD1 TRBJ2-7 TRBV4-1 many TGCGCCAGCAGCCCGGACAGGGCCTACGAGCAGTACTTC CASSPDRAYEQYF
- TRBJ2-1 TRBV6-5 many TGTGCCAGCAGTTACTCGAAGGCGGGGGCCTTATCCTACAATGAGCAGTTCTTC CASSYSKAGALSYNEQFF
- TRBJ1-2 TRBV20-1 many TGCAGTGCTAGAGATTTCCCCACGGGTGGCTACACCTTC CSARDFPTGGYTF
- TRBJ1-1 TRBV7-2 many TGTGCCAGCAGCTTAGCGAGGGGCTTGGGGACTGAAGCTTTCTTT CASSLARGLGTEAFF
- TRBJ2-1 TRBV9 many TGTGCCAGCAGCGTATCGGGGGAGCAGTTCTTC CASSVSGEQFF
- TRBJ1-1 TRBV4-1 many TGCGCCAGCAGCGACCACCGTAACCTTGAAGCTTTCTTT CASSDHRNLEAFF
TRBD2 TRBJ2-3 TRBV7-2 many TGTGCCAGCAGCTTAGCGCAGGGACTAGCGGGGGGGCCGCCCGTTACGCAGTATTTT CASSLAQGLAGGPPVTQYF
TRBD1 TRBJ1-2 TRBV20-1 few TGCAGTGCTAGATCGGGACAGGGGAACTATGGCTACACCTTC CSARSGQGNYGYTF
- TRBJ2-2 TRBV19 many TGTGCCAGTAGCCCTGGACAACTCCCCGGGGAGCTGTTTTTT CASSPGQLPGELFF
TRBD1 TRBJ2-2 TRBV7-7 few TGTGCTAGCAGCTTGAGCCAGGGGGCGAACACCGGGGAGCTGTTTTTT CASSLSQGANTGELFF
TRBD1 TRBJ2-5 TRBV29-1 few TGCAGCGTTGAAGGACAGGGGCAAGAGACCCAGTACTTC CSVEGQGQETQYF
TRBD1 TRBJ2-1 TRBV28 many TGTGCCAGCAGGTTGTTTAGGGACAGGTACAATGAGCAGTTCTTC CASRLFRDRYNEQFF
TRBD1 TRBJ1-2 TRBV29-1 many TGCAGCGTTGAACGGGACAGGGGCTATGGCTACACCTTC CSVERDRGYGYTF
TRBD2 TRBJ2-1 TRBV20-1 many TGCAGTGCAAGAGGGGGTAGCGGGGGCTGGGACAATGAGCAGTTCTTC CSARGGSGGWDNEQFF
- TRBJ2-1 TRBV29-1 few TGCAGCGTTGAAGTATGGGGAGCCTACAATGAGCAGTTCTTC CSVEVWGAYNEQFF
TRBD2 TRBJ2-2 TRBV2 many TGTGCCAGCAGTAGGGACTACCTATACACCGGGGAGCTGTTTTTT CASSRDYLYTGELFF
TRBD1 TRBJ1-1 TRBV9 - TGTGCCAGCAGTCACCGGGACAGGGGAGCTACTGAAGCTTTCTTT CASSHRDRGATEAFF
- TRBJ2-7 TRBV12-3/TRBV12-4 many TGTGCCAGCAGTCCCCTAGGGCCCTCCTACGAGCAGTACTTC CASSPLGPSYEQYF
TRBD2 TRBJ2-2 TRBV13 many TGTGCCAGCAGCGCCCAAGGGGACTACCGGACCGGGGAGCTGTTTTTT CASSAQGDYRTGELFF
TRBD2 TRBJ2-3 TRBV24-1 few TGTGCCACCAGTGATTTGGGAATAGGGCGGGAGAGCACAGATACGCAGTATTTT CATSDLGIGRESTDTQYF
- TRBJ1-2 TRBV9 many TGTGCCAGCAGCGTAGGGGATGGGAACTATGGCTACACCTTC CASSVGDGNYGYTF
TRBD1 TRBJ2-3 TRBV28 many TGTGCCAGCAGTACCAGGACAGGCAATAGCACAGATACGCAGTATTTT CASSTRTGNSTDTQYF
- TRBJ2-3 TRBV4-3 many TGCGCCAGCAGCCAAGGGGAGAGGCTAGGTATCACAGATACGCAGTATTTT CASSQGERLGITDTQYF
- TRBJ1-5 TRBV12-3/TRBV12-4 many TGTGCCAGCAGTTTAGGCGGGGGCCAGCCCCAGCATTTT CASSLGGGQPQHF
- TRBJ2-7 TRBV7-8 many TGTGCCAGCAGACTTGGACAATCGGGAACCTACGAGCAGTACTTC CASRLGQSGTYEQYF
- TRBJ1-1 TRBV6-2/TRBV6-3 - TGTGCCAGCAGTTATGTGTGGGGAGACGGAACTGAAGCTTTCTTT CASSYVWGDGTEAFF
TRBD2 TRBJ2-1 TRBV3-1 many TGTGCCAGCAGCCAGAGCGGGGGGGCTTACAATGAGCAGTTCTTC CASSQSGGAYNEQFF
TRBD1 TRBJ1-1 TRBV7-2 many TGTGCCAGCAGCTCTCGGACAGGGAACACTGAAGCTTTCTTT CASSSRTGNTEAFF
- TRBJ1-1 TRBV4-3 many TGCGCCAGCAGCCCCCGGGACGAATGGACTGAAGCTTTCTTT CASSPRDEWTEAFF
- TRBJ2-3 TRBV29-1 many TGCAGCTCCAATGGGTGGAGCAGGGACACAGATACGCAGTATTTT CSSNGWSRDTDTQYF
- TRBJ2-7 TRBV12-3/TRBV12-4 many TGTGCCAGCAGTCCAGCTAGCTTCTCTCCGGGCGAGCAGTACTTC CASSPASFSPGEQYF
TRBD1 TRBJ2-7 TRBV27 many TGTGCCGTCGGACAGGCTCCCTACGAGCAGTACTTC CAVGQAPYEQYF
TRBD1 TRBJ2-7 TRBV29-1 many TGCAGCGTTGGAGGGGCAGGGGGCGTCGGGTACGAGCAGTACTTC CSVGGAGGVGYEQYF
- TRBJ1-1 TRBV6-2/TRBV6-3 many TGTGCCAGCAGTTACGCGAAACGGGGAAGAAGTACTGAAGCTTTCTTT CASSYAKRGRSTEAFF
TRBD2 TRBJ2-5 TRBV20-1 many TGCAGTGCTGTACCGGGACTAGCGGGAGGTCGGTGGGAGACCCAGTACTTC CSAVPGLAGGRWETQYF
- TRBJ2-7 TRBV29-1 few TGCAGCGTTGCGGGGAACTACGAGCAGTACTTC CSVAGNYEQYF
TRBD1 TRBJ2-1 TRBV12-3/TRBV12-4 many TGTGCCAGCAGTTCACAGGGGGCGCTGAAGAATGAGCAGTTCTTC CASSSQGALKNEQFF
TRBD2 TRBJ2-7 TRBV6-2/TRBV6-3 few TGTGCCAGCAGTTACTCGGTGACTAGCGGGAGATCAAAGCACGAGCAGTACTTC CASSYSVTSGRSKHEQYF
TRBD2 TRBJ2-3 TRBV10-3 many TGTGCCATCAGTGAGGATACGGGACTAGCGGGATATGCAGATACGCAGTATTTT CAISEDTGLAGYADTQYF
- TRBJ2-5 TRBV11-2 few TGTGCCAGCACCCTTAGACTCCAAGAGACCCAGTACTTC CASTLRLQETQYF
TRBD2 TRBJ2-2 TRBV20-1 many TGCAGTGCTAGCCCCCCGGTTGTTAGCGGGAGGGGCCCTAACACCGGGGAGCTGTTTTTT CSASPPVVSGRGPNTGELFF
- TRBJ2-7 TRBV27 many TGTGCCAGCAGTTTAGTCCCGGGACCGAATTTAGTGAGCTTCTACGAGCAGTACTTC CASSLVPGPNLVSFYEQYF
- TRBJ1-1 TRBV29-1 many TGCAGCGTTACCCCGCGACAGGCGAACACTGAAGCTTTCTTT CSVTPRQANTEAFF
TRBD2 TRBJ2-7 TRBV7-6 - TGTGCCAGCAGCTTAGCGCCCCTAGCGGCCTCCTACGAGCAGTACTTC CASSLAPLAASYEQYF
TRBD2 TRBJ2-5 TRBV4-1 many TGCGCCAGCAGCCAAACGGGACTAAAACAAGAGACCCAGTACTTC CASSQTGLKQETQYF
- TRBJ2-1 TRBV4-3 many TGCGCCAGCAGCCCCGGGACTGGCTGGGATGAGCAGTTCTTC CASSPGTGWDEQFF
TRBD2 TRBJ2-7 TRBV4-2 many TGTGCCAGCAGCCAAGCTCCAGCGGGGGGCTTGCAGTACTTC CASSQAPAGGLQYF
TRBD1 TRBJ1-1 TRBV12-3/TRBV12-4 many TGTGCCAGCAGGCTGACAGGGGGAACTGAAGCTTTCTTT CASRLTGGTEAFF
- TRBJ1-1 TRBV6-2/TRBV6-3 many TGTGCCAGCAGGGCCGACAGTCTGACTAACACTGAAGCTTTCTTT CASRADSLTNTEAFF
- TRBJ2-7 TRBV20-1 many TGCAGTGCTAGAGACCCTTCCCTCGTCCCTTCCTACGAGCAGTACTTC CSARDPSLVPSYEQYF